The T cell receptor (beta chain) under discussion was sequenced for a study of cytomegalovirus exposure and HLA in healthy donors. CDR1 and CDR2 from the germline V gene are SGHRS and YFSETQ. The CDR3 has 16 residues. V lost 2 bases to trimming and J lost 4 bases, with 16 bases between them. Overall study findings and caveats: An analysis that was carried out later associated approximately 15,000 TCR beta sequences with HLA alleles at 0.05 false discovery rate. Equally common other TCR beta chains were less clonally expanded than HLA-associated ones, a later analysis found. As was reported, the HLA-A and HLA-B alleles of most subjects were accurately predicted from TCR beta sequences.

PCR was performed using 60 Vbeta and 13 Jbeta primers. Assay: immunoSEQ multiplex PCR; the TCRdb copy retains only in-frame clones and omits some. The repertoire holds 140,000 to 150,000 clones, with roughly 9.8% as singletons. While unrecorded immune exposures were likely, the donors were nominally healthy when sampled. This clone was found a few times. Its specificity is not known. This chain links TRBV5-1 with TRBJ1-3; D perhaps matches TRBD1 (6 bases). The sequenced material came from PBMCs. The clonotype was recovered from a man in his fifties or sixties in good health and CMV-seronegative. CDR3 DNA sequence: TGCGCCAGCAGCTTCTCAGGGCCCCAGGGGGGAAACACCATATATTTT. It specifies CASSFSGPQGGNTIYF. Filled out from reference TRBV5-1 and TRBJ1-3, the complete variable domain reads KAGVTQTPRYLIKTRGQQVTLSCSPISGHRSVSWYQQTPGQGLQFLFEYFSETQRNKGNFPGRFSGRQFSNSRSEMNVSTLELGDSALYLCASSFSGPQGGNTIYFGEGSWLTVV.